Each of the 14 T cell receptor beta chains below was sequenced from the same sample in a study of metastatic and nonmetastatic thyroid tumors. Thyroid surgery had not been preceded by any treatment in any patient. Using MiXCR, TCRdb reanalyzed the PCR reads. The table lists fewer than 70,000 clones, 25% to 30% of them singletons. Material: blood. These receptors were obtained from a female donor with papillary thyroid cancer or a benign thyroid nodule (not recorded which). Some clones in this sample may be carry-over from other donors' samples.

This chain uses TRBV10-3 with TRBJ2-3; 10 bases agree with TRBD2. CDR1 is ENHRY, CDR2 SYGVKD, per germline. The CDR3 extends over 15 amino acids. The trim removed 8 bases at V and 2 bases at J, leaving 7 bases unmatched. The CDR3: CAIQPTSGNTDTQYF. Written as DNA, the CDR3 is TGTGCCATCCAGCCCACTAGCGGGAACACAGATACGCAGTATTTT.

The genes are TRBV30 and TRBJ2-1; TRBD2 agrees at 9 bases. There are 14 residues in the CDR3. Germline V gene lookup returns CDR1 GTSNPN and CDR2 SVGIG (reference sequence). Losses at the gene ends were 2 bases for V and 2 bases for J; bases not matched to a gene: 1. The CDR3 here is CAWSLAGPYNEQFF. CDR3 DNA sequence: TGTGCCTGGAGTCTAGCGGGACCCTACAATGAGCAGTTCTTC.

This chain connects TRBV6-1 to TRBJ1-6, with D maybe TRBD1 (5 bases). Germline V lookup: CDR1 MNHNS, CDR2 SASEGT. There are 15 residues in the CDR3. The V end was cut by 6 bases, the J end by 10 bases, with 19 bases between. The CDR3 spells CASRAGTLGLSPLHF. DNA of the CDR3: TGTGCCAGCAGAGCCGGGACTCTTGGGTTGTCACCCCTCCACTTT.

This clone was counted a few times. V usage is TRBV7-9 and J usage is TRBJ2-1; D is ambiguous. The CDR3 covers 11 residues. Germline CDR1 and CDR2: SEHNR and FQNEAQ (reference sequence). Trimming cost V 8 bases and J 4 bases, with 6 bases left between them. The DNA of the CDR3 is TGTGCCAGCTTGCGGTACAATGAGCAGTTCTTC. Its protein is CASLRYNEQFF.

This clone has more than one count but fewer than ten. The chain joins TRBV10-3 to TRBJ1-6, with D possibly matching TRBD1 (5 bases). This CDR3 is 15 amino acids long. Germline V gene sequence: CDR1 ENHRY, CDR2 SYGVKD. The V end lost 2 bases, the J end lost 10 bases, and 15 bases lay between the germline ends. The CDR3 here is CAISELGAKDSPLHF. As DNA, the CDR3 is TGTGCCATCAGTGAGCTTGGGGCTAAGGACTCACCCCTCCACTTT.

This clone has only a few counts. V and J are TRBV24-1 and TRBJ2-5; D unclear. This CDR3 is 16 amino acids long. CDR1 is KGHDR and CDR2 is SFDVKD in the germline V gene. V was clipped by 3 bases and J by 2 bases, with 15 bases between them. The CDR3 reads CATSDRVRVLQETQYF. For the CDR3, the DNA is TGTGCCACCAGTGATAGGGTCCGGGTCCTGCAAGAGACCCAGTACTTC.

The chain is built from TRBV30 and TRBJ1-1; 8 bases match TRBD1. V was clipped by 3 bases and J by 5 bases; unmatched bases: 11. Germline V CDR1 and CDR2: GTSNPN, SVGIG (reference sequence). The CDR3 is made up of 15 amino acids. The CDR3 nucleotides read TGTGCCTGGAGAGCCACCGGGACAGGAGGAACTGAAGCTTTCTTT. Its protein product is CAWRATGTGGTEAFF.

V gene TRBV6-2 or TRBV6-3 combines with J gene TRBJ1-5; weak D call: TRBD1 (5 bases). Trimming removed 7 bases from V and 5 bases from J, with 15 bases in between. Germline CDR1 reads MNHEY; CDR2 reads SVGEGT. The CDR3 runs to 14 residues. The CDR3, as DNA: TGTGCCAGCATGGATTCAGGGAGCCATCAGCCCCAGCATTTT. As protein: CASMDSGSHQPQHF.

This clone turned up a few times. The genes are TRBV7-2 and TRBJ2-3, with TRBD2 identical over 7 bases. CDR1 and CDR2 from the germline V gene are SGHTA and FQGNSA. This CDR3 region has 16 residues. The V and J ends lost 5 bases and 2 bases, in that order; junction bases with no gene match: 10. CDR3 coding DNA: TGTGCCAGCAGCGTAGGGACTACCGCCACCACAGATACGCAGTATTTT. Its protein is CASSVGTTATTDTQYF.

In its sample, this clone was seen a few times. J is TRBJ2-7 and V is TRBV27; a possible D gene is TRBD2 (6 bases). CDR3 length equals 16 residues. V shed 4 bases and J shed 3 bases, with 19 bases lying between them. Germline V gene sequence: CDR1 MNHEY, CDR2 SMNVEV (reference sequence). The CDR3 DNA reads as TGTGCCAGCAGTTCCTTAGCGGCCCAGACACTCTACGAGCAGTACTTC. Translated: CASSSLAAQTLYEQYF.

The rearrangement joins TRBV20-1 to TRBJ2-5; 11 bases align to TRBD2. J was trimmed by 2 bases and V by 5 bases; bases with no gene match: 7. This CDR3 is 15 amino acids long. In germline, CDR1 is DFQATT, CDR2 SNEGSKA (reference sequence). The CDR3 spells CSAGSLAGGQETQYF. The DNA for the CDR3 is TGCAGTGCTGGCTCTCTAGCGGGGGGACAAGAGACCCAGTACTTC.

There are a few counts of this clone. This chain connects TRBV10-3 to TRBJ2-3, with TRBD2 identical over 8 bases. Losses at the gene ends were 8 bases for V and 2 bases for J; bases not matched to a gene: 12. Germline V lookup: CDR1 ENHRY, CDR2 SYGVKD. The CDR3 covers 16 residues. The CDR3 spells CAIGLGLAGATDTQYF. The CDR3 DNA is TGTGCCATCGGGTTGGGTCTAGCGGGCGCCACAGATACGCAGTATTTT.

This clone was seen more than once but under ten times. Here the CDR3 reads CSAREPGGLGYTF. The CDR3 DNA reads as TGCAGTGCTAGGGAGCCAGGGGGCTTGGGCTACACCTTC. This sequence joins TRBV20-1 and TRBJ1-2; 8 bases fit TRBD1. The CDR3 spans 13 residues. After removal of 3 bases from V and 8 bases from J, the junction contained 8 bases not matched to a gene. Germline V gives CDR1 DFQATT, CDR2 SNEGSKA (reference sequence).

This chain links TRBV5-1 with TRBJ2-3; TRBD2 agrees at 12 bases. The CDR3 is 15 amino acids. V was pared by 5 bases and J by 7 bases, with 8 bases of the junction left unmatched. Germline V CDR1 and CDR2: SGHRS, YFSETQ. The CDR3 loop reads CASRLAGGTEYTQYF. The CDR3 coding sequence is TGCGCCAGCAGACTAGCGGGGGGTACTGAGTATACGCAGTATTTT.